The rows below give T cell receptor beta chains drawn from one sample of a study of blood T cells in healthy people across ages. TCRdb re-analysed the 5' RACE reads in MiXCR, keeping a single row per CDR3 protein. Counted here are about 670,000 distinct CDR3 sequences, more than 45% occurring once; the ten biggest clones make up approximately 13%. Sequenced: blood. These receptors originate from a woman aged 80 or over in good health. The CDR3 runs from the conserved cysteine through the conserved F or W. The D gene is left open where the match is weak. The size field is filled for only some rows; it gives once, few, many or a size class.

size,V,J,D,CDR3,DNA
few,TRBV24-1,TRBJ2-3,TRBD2,CATSGGGLVGTDTQYF,TGTGCCACCAGTGGGGGGGGATTGGTTGGCACAGATACGCAGTATTTT
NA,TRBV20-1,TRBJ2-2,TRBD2,CSVTLAGGLTNTGELFF,TGCAGTGTCACACTAGCGGGGGGCCTCACGAACACCGGGGAGCTGTTTTTT
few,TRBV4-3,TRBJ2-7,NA,CASSQDQSFYNEQYF,TGCGCCAGCAGCCAAGATCAATCTTTCTACAATGAGCAGTACTTC
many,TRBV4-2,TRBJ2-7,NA,CASSQEATTYEQYF,TGTGCCAGCAGCCAAGAGGCGACGACCTACGAGCAGTACTTC
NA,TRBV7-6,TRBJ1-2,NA,CASSLEANPAGGYTF,TGTGCCAGCAGCTTAGAGGCCAATCCGGCGGGTGGCTACACCTTC
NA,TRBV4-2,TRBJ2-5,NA,CASSQEGSLKETQYF,TGTGCCAGCAGCCAAGAGGGCAGTTTAAAAGAGACCCAGTACTTC
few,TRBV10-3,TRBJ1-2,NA,CAISDPNRDDRGYTF,TGTGCCATCAGTGACCCTAACCGGGACGATCGGGGCTACACCTTC
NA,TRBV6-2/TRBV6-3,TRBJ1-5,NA,CASSYGGGMRSNQPQHF,TGTGCCAGCAGTTACGGGGGGGGCATGAGGAGCAATCAGCCCCAGCATTTT
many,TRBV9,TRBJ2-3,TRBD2,CASSARGAGKQYF,TGTGCCAGCAGCGCCCGAGGAGCGGGAAAGCAGTATTTT
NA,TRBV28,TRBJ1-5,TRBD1,CASLRDSVLLQPQHF,TGTGCCAGTCTCCGGGACAGTGTTCTGCTACAGCCCCAGCATTTT
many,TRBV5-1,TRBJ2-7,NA,CASSLEAEQYF,TGCGCCAGCAGCTTGGAGGCCGAGCAGTACTTC
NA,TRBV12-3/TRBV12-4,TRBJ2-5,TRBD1,CASSVGQDQETQYF,TGTGCCAGCAGTGTGGGACAGGACCAAGAGACCCAGTACTTC
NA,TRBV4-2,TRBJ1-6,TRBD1,CASSLETGTYNSPLHF,TGTGCCAGCAGCCTAGAGACAGGGACCTATAATTCACCCCTCCACTTT
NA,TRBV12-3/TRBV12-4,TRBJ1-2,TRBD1,CASGGTAQLRDGYTF,TGTGCCAGCGGAGGGACAGCCCAGCTAAGAGATGGCTACACCTTC
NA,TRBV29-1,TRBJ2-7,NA,CSVAQGSYEQYF,TGCAGCGTTGCCCAAGGGTCCTACGAGCAGTACTTC
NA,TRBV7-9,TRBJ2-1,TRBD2,CASCLGTLAESDEQFF,TGTGCCAGCTGCTTAGGAACCCTAGCGGAGTCCGATGAGCAGTTCTTC
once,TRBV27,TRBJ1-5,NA,CASSLYSGIFSNQPQHF,TGTGCCAGCAGTTTATATTCGGGGATTTTTAGCAATCAGCCCCAGCATTTT
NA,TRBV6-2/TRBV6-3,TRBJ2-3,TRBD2,CASSYGTSADTQYF,TGTGCCAGCAGTTACGGGACTAGCGCAGATACGCAGTATTTT
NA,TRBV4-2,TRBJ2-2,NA,CASSQQQRDTGELFF,TGTGCCAGCAGCCAGCAACAGCGGGACACCGGGGAGCTGTTTTTT
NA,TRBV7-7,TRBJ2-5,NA,CASSLKGTPMETQYF,TGTGCCAGCAGCTTGAAGGGGACACCGATGGAGACCCAGTACTTC
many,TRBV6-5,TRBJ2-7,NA,CASSRGYEQYF,TGTGCCAGCAGCCGCGGCTACGAGCAGTACTTC
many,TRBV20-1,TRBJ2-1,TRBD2,CSASLGPGGNEQFF,TGCAGTGCCTCCCTTGGGCCGGGGGGGAATGAGCAGTTCTTC
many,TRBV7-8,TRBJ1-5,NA,CASSLEKGGNPNQPQHF,TGTGCCAGCAGCTTAGAAAAGGGAGGAAACCCCAATCAGCCCCAGCATTTT
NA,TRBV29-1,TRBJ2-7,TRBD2,CSVEGLGGGTYEQYF,TGCAGCGTTGAAGGGTTAGGCGGGGGAACCTACGAGCAGTACTTC
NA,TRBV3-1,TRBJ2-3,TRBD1,CASSARDRASTDTQYF,TGTGCCAGCAGCGCCCGGGACAGGGCTAGCACAGATACGCAGTATTTT
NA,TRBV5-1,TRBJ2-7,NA,CASSPQTLGEQYF,TGCGCCAGCAGCCCACAGACTCTCGGCGAGCAGTACTTC
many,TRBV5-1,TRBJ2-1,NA,CASSWNLGKDEQFF,TGCGCCAGCAGCTGGAATCTGGGAAAGGATGAGCAGTTCTTC
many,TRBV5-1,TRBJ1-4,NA,CASSLGSSPRMGEKLFF,TGCGCCAGCAGCTTGGGATCGTCTCCTCGGATGGGAGAAAAACTGTTTTTT
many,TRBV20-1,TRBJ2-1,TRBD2,CSARFSGSSYNEQFF,TGCAGTGCTCGCTTTAGCGGGAGTTCGTACAATGAGCAGTTCTTC
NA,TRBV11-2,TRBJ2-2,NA,CASSLRSPRTDNTGELFF,TGTGCCAGCAGCTTGAGGTCCCCCCGGACAGACAACACCGGGGAGCTGTTTTTT
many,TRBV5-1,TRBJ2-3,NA,CASSLEGNTDTQYF,TGCGCCAGCAGCTTGGAAGGTAACACAGATACGCAGTATTTT
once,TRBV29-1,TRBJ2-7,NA,CSVEEGRDEQYF,TGCAGCGTTGAAGAGGGAAGGGACGAGCAGTACTTC
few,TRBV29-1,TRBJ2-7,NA,CSVEPGYF,TGCAGCGTTGAACCAGGGTACTTC
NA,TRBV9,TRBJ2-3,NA,CASNVGGFWDTDTQYF,TGTGCCAGCAACGTAGGAGGGTTTTGGGACACAGATACGCAGTATTTT
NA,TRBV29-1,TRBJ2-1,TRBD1,CSVPGTGLGNEQFF,TGCAGCGTCCCCGGGACAGGACTCGGCAATGAACAGTTCTTC
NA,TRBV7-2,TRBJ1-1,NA,CASSLGTRLQAFF,TGTGCCAGCAGCTTGGGGACAAGGCTACAAGCTTTCTTT
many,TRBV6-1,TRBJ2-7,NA,CASTRSGGDTNSYEQYF,TGTGCCAGCACCCGGAGCGGAGGGGACACCAATTCCTACGAGCAGTACTTC
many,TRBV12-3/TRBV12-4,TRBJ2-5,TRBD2,CASTMVAGVKSETQYF,TGTGCCAGCACCATGGTAGCGGGAGTGAAGTCAGAGACCCAGTACTTC
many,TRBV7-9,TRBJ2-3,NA,CASSLLGGVSPDTQYF,TGTGCCAGCAGCTTATTGGGCGGGGTTAGCCCAGATACGCAGTATTTT
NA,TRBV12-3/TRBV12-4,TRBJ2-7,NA,CASSPPRDEQYF,TGTGCCAGCAGCCCCCCAAGGGATGAGCAGTACTTC
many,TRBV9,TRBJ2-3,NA,CASSVGGFTDTQYF,TGTGCCAGCAGCGTAGGGGGGTTCACAGATACGCAGTATTTT
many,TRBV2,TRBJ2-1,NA,CASSDRQGIAQFF,TGTGCCAGCAGTGATAGGCAGGGGATTGCGCAGTTCTTC
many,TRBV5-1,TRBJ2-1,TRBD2,CASSLVTAGDEQFF,TGCGCCAGCAGCTTGGTTACGGCGGGGGATGAGCAGTTCTTC
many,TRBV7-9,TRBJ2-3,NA,CASSLSGTHPDTQYF,TGTGCCAGCAGTCTCTCCGGGACTCACCCAGATACGCAGTATTTT
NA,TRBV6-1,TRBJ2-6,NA,CASSTGTRFSSGANVLTF,TGTGCCAGCAGCACCGGGACTCGTTTTTCCTCTGGGGCCAACGTCCTGACTTTC
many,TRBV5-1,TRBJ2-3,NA,CASSLGWGSSTDTQYF,TGCGCCAGCAGCTTGGGATGGGGATCCAGCACAGATACGCAGTATTTT